This T cell receptor (beta chain) was identified in a study of shared clonotypes between healthy human individuals (dated by TCRdb to 2018 to 2021). In terms of the full investigation: The cohort comprised a couple of women and a few men aged 18 to 49 years. For each donor, CD4 naive and CD4 memory were each run on three plates, CD8 naive on two plates, and CD8 memory on one plate. Each donor's leukapheresis produced roughly between roughly 0.85 and 9.5 billion PBMCs. To estimate repertoire size and how much clonotype sharing occurs between individuals, the study deeply sequenced the blood TCR repertoires of a handful of healthy adults. Libraries were prepared and TCR repertoires were sequenced by different laboratories using diverse techniques, in order to increase sequencing depth and limit assay-specific biases. The paper's findings and limits, for the study overall: Sharing across several donors was observed for around 5% of naive CD4, less than 4% of naive CD8, 2.3% of memory CD4, and about 0.4% of memory CD8 clonotypes. Naive subsets generally had larger estimated clonotype richness than memory subsets. Rarefaction of sorted-subset datasets indicated incomplete sequencing despite the large sequencing depth. Sampling was restricted to blood, and TCR repertoires in tissues likely differ from the TCR repertoires found in blood. The genetic and exposure-history diversity represented was limited by the small number of donors. Pairwise subsampling indicated that sequencing depth was expected to affect the degree of clonotype sharing among donors. Higher generation probabilities were observed for clonotypes shared by all four sorted-subset donors than for non-shared clonotypes.

Using the deep immunoSEQ assay, TCR CDR3 regions were amplified from genomic DNA by multiplex PCR. Extracted genomic DNA from each cell subset was distributed evenly across all wells of several immunoSEQ 96-well plates, and each plate was treated as a replicate. For sorted subsets, roughly 200 ng genomic DNA, equal to 30,000 or so T cell genomes, was loaded into each replicate PCR. The purified libraries were quantified using a Qubit 3.0 fluorometer, sized with a Bioanalyzer 2100, and then quantified again using the KAPA Library Quantification kit. A separate single-read 150-cycle Illumina NextSeq 550 flow cell was used to sequence each immunoSEQ 96-well plate. As for the original processing: The immunoSEQ output contained only junctional sequences without quality scores, so filtering could not match that applied to full-length reads. To assign V/J genes and CDR3, sequences were annotated using PyIR, a Python wrapper for IgBLAST v1.9, with IMGT germline references. Any read was removed if the V/J assignment was weak (E-value above 1e-6), the CDR3 was missing, or the read contained stop codons, out-of-frame junctions, or ambiguous translated residues. A V3J clonotype was defined by an identical inferred V gene, J gene, and CDR3 amino acid sequence. The percentage overlap between two repertoires was calculated by dividing the number of shared unique clonotypes by the size of the smaller repertoire. RTK rarefaction, the Chao1 estimator, and Recon v2.1 estimates of unobserved clonotypes were used to assess repertoire richness. OLGA was used to compute generation probabilities for all TCRbeta clonotypes that the gDNA method yielded from a handful of donors. In TCRdb, the immuneACCESS table is reduced to in-frame sequences with V and J assigned. These tables do not hold every clone; where another copy was compared, an unresolved V gene accounts for under half, and the others remain unexplained. The V and J calls and clone size are taken from that table; D and trimming were inferred from the DNA. The table for this sample lists some 1,600,000 clones; 95% to 99% of them were counted only once. The ten largest account for approximately 0.45% of the sample.

Trimming takes 4 bases off V and 8 bases off J; junction bases not matched to a gene: 14. The cysteine opens and the phenylalanine closes a CDR3 of 18 amino acids. The read is trimmed to its CDR3 DNA, 54 bases read in frame from base 1. The germline V gene (reference sequence) specifies SGHNT as CDR1 and YYREEE as CDR2. With respect to this clone: Its antigen is still unknown. One base away there is no much larger clone; base qualities are not given.

The donors were healthy, HIV-negative adults with no recently reported acute infections or vaccinations. All donors were Caucasian adults living in Nashville, Tennessee, USA. Magnetic negative selection was used to enrich CD4+ T cells, after which naive cells were positively selected on CD45RA and the negative fraction became the memory subset. Blood was collected by leukapheresis, and PBMCs were isolated by Ficoll-Histopaque density gradient centrifugation and then cryopreserved in liquid nitrogen vapor phase. Analytical flow cytometry was used to check the purity and quantity of every magnetically sorted T cell population. Genomic DNA was isolated from each sorted fraction and quantified by UV absorbance on a Nanodrop 2000c.

Sequencing used naive CD4+ T cells sorted from blood. The cell subset or site label of this sample denotes: CD45RA+ positively selected. This clonotype was sampled from a man aged 25-45 years in good health. This receptor chain uses TRBV5-4 and TRBJ2-1; TRBD2 fits 14 bases in the junction. CDR3 region: CASSPGTSGSHAGDEQFF. The DNA sequence follows: TGTGCCAGCAGCCCCGGGACTAGCGGGAGTCACGCCGGGGATGAGCAGTTCTTC.